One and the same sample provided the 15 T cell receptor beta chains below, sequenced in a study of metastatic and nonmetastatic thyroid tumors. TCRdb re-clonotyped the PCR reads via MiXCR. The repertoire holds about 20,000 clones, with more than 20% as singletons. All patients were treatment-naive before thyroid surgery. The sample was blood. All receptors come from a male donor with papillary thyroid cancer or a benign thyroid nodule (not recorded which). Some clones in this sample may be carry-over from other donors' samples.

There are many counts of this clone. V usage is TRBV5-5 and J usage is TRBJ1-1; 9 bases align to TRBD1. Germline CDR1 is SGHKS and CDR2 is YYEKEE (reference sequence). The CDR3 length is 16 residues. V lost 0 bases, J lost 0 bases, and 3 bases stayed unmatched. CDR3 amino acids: CASSLEWTGVNTEAFF. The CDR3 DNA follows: TGTGCCAGCAGCTTGGAATGGACAGGGGTGAACACTGAAGCTTTCTTT. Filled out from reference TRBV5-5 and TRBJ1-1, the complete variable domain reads DAGVTQSPTHLIKTRGQQVTLRCSPISGHKSVSWYQQVLGQGPQFIFQYYEKEERGRGNFPDRFSARQFPNYSSELNVNALLLGDSALYLCASSLEWTGVNTEAFFGQGTRLTVV.

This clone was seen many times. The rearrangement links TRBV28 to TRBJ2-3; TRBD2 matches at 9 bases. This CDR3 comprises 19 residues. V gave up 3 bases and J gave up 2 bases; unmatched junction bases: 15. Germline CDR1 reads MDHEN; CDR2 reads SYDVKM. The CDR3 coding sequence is TGTGCCAGCAGTTTCGCTGCTAGCGGGGAGTGGGGCAACACAGATACGCAGTATTTT. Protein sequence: CASSFAASGEWGNTDTQYF. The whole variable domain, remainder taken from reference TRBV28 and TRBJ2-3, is DVKVTQSSRYLVKRTGEKVFLECVQDMDHENMFWYRQDPGLGLRLIYFSYDVKMKEKGDIPEGYSVSREKKERFSLILESASTNQTSMYLCASSFAASGEWGNTDTQYFGPGTRLTVL.

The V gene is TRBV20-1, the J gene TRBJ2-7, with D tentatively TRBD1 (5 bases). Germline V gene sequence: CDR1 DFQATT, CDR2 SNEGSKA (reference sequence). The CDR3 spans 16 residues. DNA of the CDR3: TGCAATGATGCCGCTAGGGCAGGGCAGGACCCCTACGAGCAGTACTTC. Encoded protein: CNDAARAGQDPYEQYF.

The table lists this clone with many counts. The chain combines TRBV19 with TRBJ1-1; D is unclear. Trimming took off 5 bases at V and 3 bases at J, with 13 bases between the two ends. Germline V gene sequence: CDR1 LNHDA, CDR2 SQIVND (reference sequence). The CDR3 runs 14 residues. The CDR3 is CASSARGSDTEAFF. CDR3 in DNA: TGTGCCAGTAGTGCCCGTGGGTCCGACACTGAAGCTTTCTTT.

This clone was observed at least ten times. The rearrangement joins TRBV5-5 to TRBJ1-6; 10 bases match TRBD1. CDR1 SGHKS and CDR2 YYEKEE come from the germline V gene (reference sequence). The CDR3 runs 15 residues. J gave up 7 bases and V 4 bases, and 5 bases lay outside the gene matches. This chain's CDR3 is CASSLSDRGNSPLHF. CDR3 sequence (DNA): TGTGCCAGCAGCCTCTCGGACAGGGGGAATTCACCCCTCCACTTT.

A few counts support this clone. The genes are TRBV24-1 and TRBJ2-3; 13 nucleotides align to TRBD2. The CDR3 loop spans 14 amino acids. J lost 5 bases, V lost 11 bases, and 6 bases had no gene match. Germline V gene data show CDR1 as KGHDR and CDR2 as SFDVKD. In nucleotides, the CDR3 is TGTGCCATAGGACTAGCGGGAGCAGGAGATACGCAGTATTTT. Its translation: CAIGLAGAGDTQYF.

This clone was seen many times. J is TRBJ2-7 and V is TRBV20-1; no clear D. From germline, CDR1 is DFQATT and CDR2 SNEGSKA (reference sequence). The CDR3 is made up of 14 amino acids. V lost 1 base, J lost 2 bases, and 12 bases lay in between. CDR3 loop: CSARGTPTPYEQYF. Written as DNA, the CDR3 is TGCAGTGCTAGAGGTACCCCTACGCCCTACGAGCAGTACTTC.

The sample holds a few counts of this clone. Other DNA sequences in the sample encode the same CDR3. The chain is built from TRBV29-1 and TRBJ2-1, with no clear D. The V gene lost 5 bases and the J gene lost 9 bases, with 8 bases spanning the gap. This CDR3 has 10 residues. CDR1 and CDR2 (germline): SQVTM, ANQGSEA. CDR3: CSVLTGEQFF. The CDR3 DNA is TGCAGCGTTCTGACGGGTGAGCAGTTCTTC.

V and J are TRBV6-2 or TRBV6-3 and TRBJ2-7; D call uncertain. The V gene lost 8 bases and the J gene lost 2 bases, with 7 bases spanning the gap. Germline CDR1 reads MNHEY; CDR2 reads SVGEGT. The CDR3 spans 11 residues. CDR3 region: CASQRAYEQYF. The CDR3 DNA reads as TGTGCCAGCCAGAGAGCCTACGAGCAGTACTTC.

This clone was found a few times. Written as DNA, the CDR3 is TGTGCCAGCAGTGAAGCGGGGGGAGGTTATGCTTTCTTT. Protein sequence: CASSEAGGGYAFF. The genes are TRBV6-1 and TRBJ1-1, with D maybe TRBD1 (5 bases). This CDR3 has 13 residues. Germline V gene lookup returns CDR1 MNHNS and CDR2 SASEGT. V was trimmed by 0 bases and J by 11 bases, leaving 13 bases between them.

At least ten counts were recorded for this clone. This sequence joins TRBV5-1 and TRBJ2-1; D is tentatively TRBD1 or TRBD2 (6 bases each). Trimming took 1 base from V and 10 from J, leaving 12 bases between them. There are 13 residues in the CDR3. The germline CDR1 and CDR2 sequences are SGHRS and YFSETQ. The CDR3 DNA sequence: TGCGCCAGCAGCTTGAACGGGGGCAACGAGCAGTTCTTC. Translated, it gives CASSLNGGNEQFF.

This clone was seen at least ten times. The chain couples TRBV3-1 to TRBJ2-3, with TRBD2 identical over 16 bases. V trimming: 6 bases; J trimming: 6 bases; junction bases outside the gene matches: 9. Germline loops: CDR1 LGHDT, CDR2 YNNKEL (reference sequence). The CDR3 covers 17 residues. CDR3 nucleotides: TGTGCCAGCAGGGGACTAGCGGGAGGGCTAGTGAAGGATACGCAGTATTTT. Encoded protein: CASRGLAGGLVKDTQYF.

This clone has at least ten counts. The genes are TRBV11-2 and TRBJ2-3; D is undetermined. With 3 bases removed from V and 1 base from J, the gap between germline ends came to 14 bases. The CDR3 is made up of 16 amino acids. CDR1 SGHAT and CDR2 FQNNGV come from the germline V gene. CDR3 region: CASSLVTIQGTDTQYF. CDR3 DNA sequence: TGTGCCAGCAGCTTGGTGACGATTCAGGGCACAGATACGCAGTATTTT.

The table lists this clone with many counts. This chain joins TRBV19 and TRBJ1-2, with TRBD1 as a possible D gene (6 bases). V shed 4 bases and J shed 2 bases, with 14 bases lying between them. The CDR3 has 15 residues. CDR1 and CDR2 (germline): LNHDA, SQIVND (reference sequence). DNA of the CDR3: TGTGCCAGTAGTAGGGGGATTGGGGGCAACTATGGCTACACCTTC. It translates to CASSRGIGGNYGYTF.

The CDR3 DNA follows: TGTGCCAGCAGTGACGCCTTCCCACGGGACAGTGAGTTCTTC. Encoded protein: CASSDAFPRDSEFF. This sequence joins TRBV6-9 and TRBJ2-1, with TRBD1 matching over 7 bases. The ends lost 5 bases at V and 14 bases at J; junction bases unmatched: 15. Germline V gene lookup returns CDR1 MNHGY and CDR2 SVAAGI. The CDR3 has 14 amino acids.